Below are 27 T cell receptor beta chains sequenced from a single sample in a study of T cells in Graves' hyperthyroidism and ophthalmopathy. Template material for amplifying TCR beta CDR3 regions consisted of RNA transcripts. Initially, a first-round RT-PCR of the TCR CDR3 employed the HTBI primer set. One entry per CDR3 protein results from TCRdb running MiXCR on the multiplex PCR reads. The sample lists about 350,000 distinct CDR3 sequences; approximately 14% were seen once. The sample was blood. The receptor source for this set is a woman between 40 and 55 years old with Graves' ophthalmopathy.

The rearrangement joins TRBV10-3 to TRBJ2-3; D may be TRBD2 (6 bases). V lost 6 bases, J lost 3 bases, and 10 bases lay in between. The CDR3 sequence is 13 residues long. CDR1 ENHRY and CDR2 SYGVKD come from the germline V gene. Here the CDR3 reads CAIRGGVTDTQYF. CDR3 in DNA: TGTGCCATCAGAGGCGGGGTTACAGATACGCAGTATTTT.

The rearrangement uses TRBV6-1 and TRBJ2-7, with D perhaps given as TRBD1 or TRBD2 (5 bases each). V lost 7 bases and J 0 bases, leaving 13 bases between the germline ends. This CDR3 spans 14 amino acids. Germline-derived CDR1 and CDR2 are MNHNS and SASEGT. The CDR3 bases are TGTGCCAGCAAAAAGGGACCCATCTCCTACGAGCAGTACTTC. Its translation: CASKKGPISYEQYF.

Worth noting for this clonotype: A read error may be the cause here, since a much bigger clone is one base away. This chain connects TRBV28 to TRBJ2-5; D is unresolved. Germline V lookup: CDR1 MDHEN, CDR2 SYDVKM. V was pared by 6 bases and J by 3 bases, with 5 bases between. The CDR3 has 11 residues. In DNA form, the CDR3 reads TGTGCCAGCAGCACCGAAGAGACCCAGTACTTC. Translating gives CASSTEETQYF.

This clonotype has ten or more counts. CDR3 region: CASSFPDYSQETQYF. The CDR3 DNA reads as TGTGCCAGCAGCTTCCCGGACTATTCCCAAGAGACCCAGTACTTC. This chain connects TRBV5-6 to TRBJ2-5, with D maybe TRBD2 (6 bases). The length of the CDR3 is 15 residues. Germline V gene data show CDR1 as SGHDT and CDR2 as YYEEEE. V was trimmed by 2 bases and J by 1 base, leaving 12 bases between them.

This clonotype appeared a few times. The chain joins TRBV6-5 to TRBJ1-1; 10 positions agree with TRBD1. The germline CDR1 and CDR2 sequences are MNHEY and SVGAGI. The length of the CDR3 is 17 residues. Germline trimming cut 2 bases from V and 9 bases from J; bases unmatched to any gene: 15. CDR3 coding DNA: TGTGCCAGCAGTTACCCCGGGACAGGGGAAGCCCGACGACAAGCTTTCTTT. It is translated as CASSYPGTGEARRQAFF.

This clonotype was seen a handful of times. The J gene is TRBJ1-2, the V gene TRBV6-2 or TRBV6-3; 9 nucleotides align to TRBD1. Germline-derived CDR1 and CDR2 are MNHEY and SVGEGT. There are 16 residues in the CDR3. V lost 6 bases to trimming and J lost 2 bases; unmatched junction nucleotides: 10. The CDR3 DNA follows: TGTGCCAGCAGCCAATTGTCGGGACAGGGAAACTATGGCTACACCTTC. This translates into CASSQLSGQGNYGYTF.

Ten or more counts support this clonotype. The chain employs TRBV2 and TRBJ1-5; D is ambiguous. The CDR3 loop spans 14 amino acids. Germline-derived CDR1 and CDR2 are SNHLY and FYNNEI. Trimming shortened V by 7 bases and J by 0 bases, and 10 bases separated the two germline ends. In DNA form, the CDR3 reads TGTGCCAGCAAAGATGTCATTAGCAATCAGCCCCAGCATTTT. Residues: CASKDVISNQPQHF.

This chain connects TRBV9 to TRBJ2-2, with 7 bases matching TRBD2. This CDR3 is 17 amino acids long. The ends lost 4 bases at V and 5 bases at J; junction bases unmatched: 14. CDR1 is SGDLS, CDR2 YYNGEE, per germline. The CDR3 coding sequence is TGTGCCAGCAGCAAACCGGAGGGGCGGGGGAAGACCGGGGAGCTGTTTTTT. Encoded protein: CASSKPEGRGKTGELFF.

This clonotype was found many times. This rearrangement joins TRBV29-1 to TRBJ2-3; D remains unclear. V lost 4 bases, J lost 0 bases, and 2 bases lay in between. CDR3 size: 11 residues. CDR1 SQVTM and CDR2 ANQGSEA come from the germline V gene. CDR3 region: CSVASTDTQYF. The CDR3 nucleotides are TGCAGCGTTGCTAGCACAGATACGCAGTATTTT.

This clonotype has ten or more counts. J is TRBJ2-7 and V is TRBV20-1; D is undetermined. Germline V gives CDR1 DFQATT, CDR2 SNEGSKA (reference sequence). The CDR3 totals 13 residues. The V gene lost 4 bases and the J gene lost 2 bases, with 12 bases spanning the gap. CDR3 amino acids: CSAKVWAAYEQYF. Written as DNA, the CDR3 is TGCAGTGCTAAAGTTTGGGCCGCCTACGAGCAGTACTTC.

This clonotype was detected ten times or more. This rearrangement joins TRBV10-3 to TRBJ1-2; a possible D gene is TRBD1 (6 bases). The CDR3 loop spans 13 amino acids. Germline V gives CDR1 ENHRY, CDR2 SYGVKD. V was trimmed by 10 bases and J by 5 bases, leaving 17 bases between them. The CDR3 nucleotides are TGTGCCACTGCCCCGGGACAAGGTTATGGCTACACCTTC. Amino acids: CATAPGQGYGYTF.

This clonotype was picked up many times. This chain joins TRBV7-6 and TRBJ1-1; D is unclear. The ends were cut back, 1 base at V and 3 bases at J, with 9 bases in the middle. Per the germline V gene, CDR1 is SGHVS and CDR2 is FNYEAQ. The CDR3 loop spans 14 amino acids. CDR3 loop: CASSLGRRDTEAFF. The CDR3 DNA is TGTGCCAGCAGCTTAGGTCGGCGAGACACTGAAGCTTTCTTT.

At least ten counts were recorded for this clonotype. J is TRBJ1-1 and V is TRBV7-9; 9 nucleotides align to TRBD1. This CDR3 spans 14 amino acids. The junction had 6 bases not matched to a gene; V was cut back by 4 bases and J by 6 bases. Per the germline V gene, CDR1 is SEHNR and CDR2 is FQNEAQ (reference sequence). Here the CDR3 DNA reads TGTGCCAGCAGCTATGGACAGGGGATTGCTGAAGCTTTCTTT. Its protein product is CASSYGQGIAEAFF.

This rearrangement joins TRBV3-1 to TRBJ1-3, with D perhaps matching TRBD1 (6 bases). Germline loops: CDR1 LGHDT, CDR2 YNNKEL (reference sequence). The germline V and J ends were trimmed by 4 bases and 4 bases, with 14 bases remaining between them. The CDR3 has 15 amino acids. CDR3 loop: CASSPSRQAGNTIYF. The CDR3, as DNA: TGTGCCAGCAGCCCTTCCCGACAGGCCGGAAACACCATATATTTT.

This clonotype showed up many times. The rearrangement uses TRBV7-8 and TRBJ2-7, with TRBD1 matching over 8 bases. With 5 bases clipped from V and 3 bases from J, the junction kept 9 bases outside the gene matches. The CDR3 loop spans 15 amino acids. CDR1 is SGHVS, CDR2 FQNEAQ, per germline. CDR3 bases: TGTGCCAGCAGCCCGCGCCGTGACAGGGGCTACGAGCAGTACTTC. It is translated as CASSPRRDRGYEQYF.

This clonotype has a count of ten or more. This chain joins TRBV29-1 and TRBJ2-5; 9 bases are a match to TRBD1. From germline, CDR1 is SQVTM and CDR2 ANQGSEA. Trimming took 6 bases from V and 4 from J; bases not matched to a gene: 9. CDR3 size: 14 residues. As DNA, the CDR3 is TGCAGCGTGAACGGACAGGGGCTTGGAGAGACCCAGTACTTC. This codes for CSVNGQGLGETQYF.

The sample holds many counts of this clonotype. The V call is TRBV12-3 or TRBV12-4, the J call TRBJ2-3; no definite D call. Trimming took 2 bases from V and 7 from J, leaving 7 bases between them. The CDR3 sequence is 12 residues long. The CDR3 sequence: CASSLSLYTQYF. The CDR3 DNA reads as TGTGCCAGCAGTTTATCACTGTATACGCAGTATTTT.

This clonotype was seen many times. This chain connects TRBV6-1 to TRBJ2-4, with 13 nucleotides matching TRBD2. V lost 6 bases to trimming and J lost 3 bases; unmatched junction nucleotides: 17. The germline V gene encodes CDR1 MNHNS and CDR2 SASEGT. The CDR3 contains 20 residues. DNA for the CDR3: TGTGCCAGCAGCTCTTCCGGACTAGCGGGAGTTGTAAGACTCAAAAACATTCAGTACTTC. Its protein product is CASSSSGLAGVVRLKNIQYF.

This clonotype was found many times. J is TRBJ1-4 and V is TRBV6-1; a weak D match, TRBD1 (5 bases). CDR1 and CDR2 from the germline V gene are MNHNS and SASEGT. With 4 bases removed from V and 8 bases from J, the gap between germline ends came to 14 bases. CDR3 size: 14 residues. The CDR3 region has the DNA TGTGCCAGCAGTGCCGAGGGGAATCTAGAAAAACTGTTTTTT. Translating gives CASSAEGNLEKLFF.

In its sample, this clonotype was seen a few times. This sequence joins TRBV6-1 and TRBJ2-7; D is possibly TRBD2 (5 bases). The germline V and J ends were trimmed by 6 bases and 0 bases, with 12 bases remaining between them. Germline V gene lookup returns CDR1 MNHNS and CDR2 SASEGT. CDR3 length: 14 residues. CDR3 DNA sequence: TGTGCCAGCAGAACGACGGGGAGCTCCTACGAGCAGTACTTC. Residues: CASRTTGSSYEQYF.

This clonotype was counted ten times or more. This chain joins TRBV3-1 and TRBJ2-1; 8 nucleotides agree with TRBD2. This CDR3 spans 15 amino acids. Germline CDR1 reads LGHDT; CDR2 reads YNNKEL (reference sequence). The junction had 4 bases not matched to a gene; V was cut back by 1 base and J by 5 bases. In DNA form, the CDR3 reads TGTGCCAGCAGCCAAGGACTAGCGAACAACAATGAGCAGTTCTTC. Its translation is CASSQGLANNNEQFF.

This sequence joins TRBV4-1 and TRBJ2-1, with a possible D match to TRBD1 (6 bases). The germline V gene has CDR1 MGHRA and CDR2 YSYEKL. Trimming stripped 1 base from V and 5 bases from J, with 18 bases between. This CDR3 comprises 17 residues. Written as DNA, the CDR3 is TGCGCCAGCAGCCAAGGACCAAGGGGGACCCGGAACAATGAGCAGTTCTTC. Its protein is CASSQGPRGTRNNEQFF.

This clonotype was observed many times. This chain links TRBV12-3 or TRBV12-4 with TRBJ2-1, with D possibly TRBD2 on 6 matching bases. The CDR3 totals 19 residues. The germline V and J ends were trimmed by 8 bases and 4 bases, with 30 bases remaining between them. CDR3 protein: CASGFDPLLSGTEYNEQFF. The CDR3 DNA reads TGTGCCAGCGGATTTGACCCCTTACTGTCCGGGACTGAGTACAATGAGCAGTTCTTC.

This clonotype has at least ten counts. The rearrangement joins TRBV20-1 to TRBJ1-3; unclear D gene. V lost 3 bases and J 4 bases, leaving 7 bases between the germline ends. The length of the CDR3 is 12 residues. CDR1 is DFQATT, CDR2 SNEGSKA, per germline (reference sequence). In DNA, the CDR3 is TGCAGTGCTAGGACGGCCGGAAACACCATATATTTT. Its protein product is CSARTAGNTIYF.

V is TRBV7-9 and J is TRBJ1-1; TRBD1 might be the D (5 bases). Germline CDR1 and CDR2: SEHNR and FQNEAQ (reference sequence). The CDR3 length is 15 residues. Trimming left V 5 bases short and J 0 bases short, with 13 bases between. CDR3 sequence (DNA): TGTGCCAGCAGCGACTACAGGATAATGAACACTGAAGCTTTCTTT. Protein sequence: CASSDYRIMNTEAFF.

This clonotype came up many times. J is TRBJ2-5 and V is TRBV12-3 or TRBV12-4; 7 nucleotides align to TRBD2. V shed 4 bases, J shed 5 bases, and the junction held 10 bases outside the gene matches. The CDR3 has 15 amino acids. DNA of the CDR3: TGTGCCAGCAGTTCCAATCATTTGCGGGGGGAGACCCAGTACTTC. Translation gives CASSSNHLRGETQYF.

This clonotype has more than one count but fewer than ten. J is TRBJ1-1 and V is TRBV7-8, with D possibly TRBD1 on 6 matching bases. This CDR3 region has 17 residues. Trimming removed 3 bases from V and 6 bases from J, with 23 bases in between. The germline CDR1 and CDR2 sequences are SGHVS and FQNEAQ. CDR3 bases: TGTGCCAGCAGCTTGGGGAGTCGGGGGGCTTACGGCGCTGAAGCTTTCTTT. Its protein product is CASSLGSRGAYGAEAFF.